This TCR beta chain originates from a study of OX40 agonist ivuxolimab in advanced cancers. Study-level findings and limits: Expanded clones belonging to CD8+ T cells outnumbered, on average, those of CD4+.

On this clone itself: What it binds is unknown.

Using immunoSEQ multiplex PCR, the repertoire was profiled, and TCRdb retains in-frame clones only, with some absent. The sample has about 100,000 clones; nearly 90% are singletons. Looked up from germline, CDR1 is LNHDA and CDR2 is SQIVND (reference sequence). The CDR3 runs to 14 residues. The V end was cut by 1 base, the J end by 2 bases, with 8 bases between. Material: CD4+ or CD8+ T cells sorted from blood, obtained in a trial of the OX40 agonist ivuxolimab. This chain connects TRBV19 to TRBJ1-2; no clear D. The TCR sequence derives from an adult with an advanced solid tumor such as melanoma, head and neck, liver or kidney cancer. The CDR3 region is CASSIVTDNYGYTF. The CDR3 nucleotides read TGTGCCAGTAGTATAGTGACGGACAACTATGGCTACACCTTC.